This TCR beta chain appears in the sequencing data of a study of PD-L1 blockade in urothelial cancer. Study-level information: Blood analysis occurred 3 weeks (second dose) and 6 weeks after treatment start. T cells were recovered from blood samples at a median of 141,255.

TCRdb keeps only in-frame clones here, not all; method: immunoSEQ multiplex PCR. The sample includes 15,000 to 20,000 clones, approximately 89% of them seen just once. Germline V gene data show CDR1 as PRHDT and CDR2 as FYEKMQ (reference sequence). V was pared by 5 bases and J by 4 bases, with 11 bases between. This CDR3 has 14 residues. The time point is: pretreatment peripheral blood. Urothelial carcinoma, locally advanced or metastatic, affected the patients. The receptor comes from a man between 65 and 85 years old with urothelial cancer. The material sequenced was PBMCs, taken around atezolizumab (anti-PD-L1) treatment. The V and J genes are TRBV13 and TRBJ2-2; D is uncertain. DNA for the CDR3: TGTGCCAGCAGCCCCTTGCTGAGCACCGGGGAGCTGTTTTTT. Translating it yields CASSPLLSTGELFF. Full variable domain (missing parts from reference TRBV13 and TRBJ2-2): AAGVIQSPRHLIKEKRETATLKCYPIPRHDTVYWYQQGPGQDPQFLISFYEKMQSDKGSIPDRFSAQQFSDYHSELNMSSLELGDSALYFCASSPLLSTGELFFGEGSRLTVL.